This passage covers 19 T cell receptor beta chains from one sample sequenced in a study of response to subunit inactivated influenza vaccine listed by TCRdb under 2018. Receptors were amplified or captured by RT-PCR. These reads were obtained on an Illumina HiSeq 2500. TCRdb trimmed public reads at Q25 via fastp, called clones via MiXCR and kept in-frame beta chains. When rows share a CDR3 protein, they turn into one entry using the most common DNA and genes. The sample includes a few hundred thousand distinct CDR3 sequences, with 11% observed a single time. The ten largest clones represent roughly 9.6% of the sample. The same sample was also used in a study of T cells expressing NK-cell markers. Looking at the second paper: 5'RACE template switching, by which a universal primer site and unique molecular identifiers were added, was used to make TCR beta cDNA libraries.

This specimen was PBMCs from blood, taken on the day of vaccination. Source of these receptors: a man in his forties or fifties who received an inactivated influenza vaccine. Donor details come from another sample of the same person, matched by shared clones.

This clonotype was counted between two and nine times. The V call is TRBV29-1, the J call TRBJ2-5; a possible D gene is TRBD1 (6 bases). CDR1 and CDR2 from the germline V gene are SQVTM and ANQGSEA. The CDR3 has 13 amino acids. Trimming cost V 7 bases and J 5 bases, with 17 bases left between them. DNA of the CDR3: TGCAGCGCCCGACAGGTCCTTCAGGAGACCCAGTACTTC. Translated, it gives CSARQVLQETQYF.

The chain carries TRBV6-2 or TRBV6-3 and TRBJ2-5; no reliable D call. V was trimmed by 1 base and J by 5 bases, leaving 5 bases between them. Germline V gives CDR1 MNHEY, CDR2 SVGEGT. The CDR3 has 12 residues. The chain's CDR3 is CASSYCGETQYF. CDR3 in DNA: TGTGCCAGCAGTTACTGTGGTGAGACCCAGTACTTC.

The chain links TRBV5-1 to TRBJ2-3; D might be TRBD2 (5 bases). CDR1 SGHRS and CDR2 YFSETQ come from the germline V gene. CDR3 size: 14 residues. Trimming removed 4 bases at V and 4 bases at J, with 13 bases between. The CDR3 region is CASSPREGADTQYF. The CDR3 coding sequence is TGCGCCAGCAGCCCCCGGGAAGGCGCAGATACGCAGTATTTT.

The rearrangement links TRBV4-3 to TRBJ2-5; D is undetermined. V lost 1 base and J 0 bases, leaving 9 bases between the germline ends. Germline loops: CDR1 LGHNA, CDR2 YSLEER. CDR3 length: 15 amino acids. The CDR3 reads CASSQVARYQETQYF. The CDR3 DNA follows: TGCGCCAGCAGCCAAGTTGCCAGGTACCAAGAGACCCAGTACTTC.

This clonotype was observed a few times. V usage is TRBV20-1 and J usage is TRBJ1-5; TRBD1 matches at 8 bases. This CDR3 spans 14 amino acids. Unmatched junction bases numbered 7, after V lost 5 bases and J lost 4 bases. Germline lookup yields CDR1 DFQATT and CDR2 SNEGSKA (reference sequence). Written as DNA, the CDR3 is TGCAGTGCTCTCCAGGGGGCTGTTAATCAGCCCCAGCATTTT. It specifies CSALQGAVNQPQHF.

This clonotype was counted many times. The chain employs TRBV29-1 and TRBJ2-7; 7 bases agree with TRBD1. Germline CDR1 and CDR2: SQVTM and ANQGSEA. The V and J ends lost 8 bases and 2 bases, in that order; junction bases with no gene match: 3. This CDR3 contains 11 residues. This CDR3 is CSTGTAYEQYF. In DNA form, the CDR3 reads TGCAGCACAGGGACAGCCTACGAGCAGTACTTC.

As concerns this clonotype: One end of the junction is discordant with germline, which a read error may explain. The chain links TRBV11-2 to TRBJ2-5; 15 bases align to TRBD2. Germline lookup yields CDR1 SGHAT and CDR2 FQNNGV. CDR3 length equals 18 residues. The CDR3 bases are TGTGCCAGCAGCCCGGGACTAGCGGGAGGAGGGCGGCGAGAGACCCACTACTTC. Protein: CASSPGLAGGGRRETHYF. Combining the CDR3 with reference TRBV11-2 and TRBJ2-5 gives the whole variable domain EAGVAQSPRYKIIEKRQSVAFWCNPISGHATLYWYQQILGQGPKLLIQFQNNGVVDDSQLPKDRFSAERLKGVDSTLKIQPAKLEDSAVYLCASSPGLAGGGRRETHYFGPGTRLLVL.

This clonotype has more than one count but fewer than ten. In nucleotides, the CDR3 is TGTGCCAGCAGCTTTGGACATCTTGGGAACACCGGGGAGCTGTTTTTT. Amino acids: CASSFGHLGNTGELFF. V is TRBV7-9 and J is TRBJ2-2, with D perhaps TRBD1 (5 bases). Germline CDR1 and CDR2: SEHNR and FQNEAQ (reference sequence). This CDR3 contains 16 residues. Trimming shortened V by 3 bases and J by 1 base, and 12 bases separated the two germline ends.

This clonotype has at least ten counts. The chain has TRBV29-1 and TRBJ2-5, with D possibly TRBD2 on 6 matching bases. Germline-derived CDR1 and CDR2 are SQVTM and ANQGSEA. Trimming took off 7 bases at V and 2 bases at J, with 14 bases between the two ends. CDR3 size: 13 residues. The CDR3 is CSAKPGLQETQYF. The DNA for the CDR3 is TGCAGCGCCAAGCCGGGACTGCAAGAGACCCAGTACTTC.

The chain links TRBV30 to TRBJ1-3; D is unresolved. Germline V gene data show CDR1 as GTSNPN and CDR2 as SVGIG (reference sequence). The CDR3 is 13 amino acids. CDR3: CGYSPSSGNTIYF. In nucleotides, the CDR3 is TGTGGCTACAGTCCGAGCTCTGGAAACACCATATATTTT.

This clonotype appeared once. The rearrangement links TRBV20-1 to TRBJ2-1; D tentatively reads TRBD1 or TRBD2 (5 bases each). The V end lost 4 bases, the J end lost 0 bases, and 10 bases lay between the germline ends. The CDR3 length is 14 residues. The germline gives CDR1 DFQATT, CDR2 SNEGSKA (reference sequence). As DNA, the CDR3 is TGCAGTGCTACCAGGGCGGGCTCCTACAATGAGCAGTTCTTC. It translates to CSATRAGSYNEQFF.

This chain connects TRBV12-3 or TRBV12-4 to TRBJ1-2; D is ambiguous. There are 16 residues in the CDR3. V was clipped by 5 bases and J by 2 bases, with 18 bases between them. The CDR3 nucleotides are TGTGCCAGCAGTCGACTTCTAAACGGGCAGAACTATGGCTACACCTTC. Encoded protein: CASSRLLNGQNYGYTF.

This clonotype came up many times. The V call is TRBV5-1, the J call TRBJ2-1, with 7 bases that match TRBD2. V lost 4 bases, J lost 5 bases, and 12 bases stayed unmatched. Germline V gives CDR1 SGHRS, CDR2 YFSETQ. This CDR3 region has 16 residues. The CDR3 here is CASSATGGFRNNEQFF. The CDR3 region has the DNA TGCGCCAGCAGCGCGACCGGGGGGTTTAGAAACAATGAGCAGTTCTTC. Full variable domain (remainder filled in from reference TRBV5-1 and TRBJ2-1): KAGVTQTPRYLIKTRGQQVTLSCSPISGHRSVSWYQQTPGQGLQFLFEYFSETQRNKGNFPGRFSGRQFSNSRSEMNVSTLELGDSALYLCASSATGGFRNNEQFFGPGTRLTVL.

This clonotype has just one count. The J gene is TRBJ2-7, the V gene TRBV28, with 7 bases lining up with TRBD1. After removal of 7 bases from V and 2 bases from J, the junction contained 11 bases not matched to a gene. CDR1 and CDR2 from the germline V gene are MDHEN and SYDVKM. The CDR3 runs to 15 residues. CDR3 nucleotide sequence: TGTGCCAGCACCCGACGCCACAGGGGAACCTACGAGCAGTACTTC. Translating it yields CASTRRHRGTYEQYF.

This clonotype was detected a few times. The chain is built from TRBV29-1 and TRBJ2-7; D call uncertain. The CDR3 consists of 11 residues. V lost 5 bases and J lost 4, with 9 bases in between. Germline CDR1 reads SQVTM; CDR2 reads ANQGSEA. CDR3 residues: CSVLNAYEQYF. Here the CDR3 DNA reads TGCAGCGTTCTGAACGCGTACGAGCAGTACTTC.

This clonotype occurred a few times. The rearrangement uses TRBV5-1 and TRBJ2-7; 8 bases are a match to TRBD1. V lost 4 bases, J lost 4 bases, and 13 bases stayed unmatched. CDR1 and CDR2 from the germline V gene are SGHRS and YFSETQ. This CDR3 is 16 amino acids long. The CDR3 DNA reads TGCGCCAGCAGCGGCTTTGGACAGGGTTTACAATACGAGCAGTACTTC. It is translated as CASSGFGQGLQYEQYF.

This clonotype was seen repeatedly, ten times or more. The chain recombines TRBV5-1 with TRBJ2-7; a weak D match, TRBD1 (6 bases). The V end lost 0 bases, the J end lost 0 bases, and 7 bases lay between the germline ends. The CDR3 runs 14 residues. Germline CDR1 is SGHRS and CDR2 is YFSETQ. CDR3: CASSLDRVSYEQYF. The CDR3 DNA reads as TGCGCCAGCAGCTTGGACAGGGTCTCCTACGAGCAGTACTTC.

Only a few counts were recorded for this clonotype. The gene calls are TRBV4-1 and TRBJ2-1; 10 nucleotides agree with TRBD1. This CDR3 has 14 amino acids. Trimming removed 3 bases from V and 8 bases from J; junction bases left unmatched: 4. CDR1 is MGHRA, CDR2 YSYEKL, per germline. CDR3 in amino acids: CASSHADRGDEQFF. The CDR3 region has the DNA TGCGCCAGCAGCCATGCGGACAGGGGGGATGAGCAGTTCTTC.

The sample holds many counts of this clonotype. The CDR3 coding sequence is TGCGCCAGCAGCCATTCCGACAGGGGGCTGAAAGAAAAACTGTTTTTT. Protein: CASSHSDRGLKEKLFF. This chain links TRBV4-3 with TRBJ1-4, with 10 bases identical to TRBD1. Germline assignment: CDR1 LGHNA and CDR2 YSLEER. Germline trimming cut 3 bases from V and 8 bases from J; bases unmatched to any gene: 9. The CDR3 totals 16 residues.